These 23 T cell receptor beta chains originate from one sample sequenced in a study of cytomegalovirus exposure and HLA in healthy donors. Profiled with immunoSEQ multiplex PCR; TCRdb holds only in-frame clones, not every one. Of 150,000 to 170,000 clones detected, approximately 86% appear once; the ten largest clones hold around 20%. Sequences were obtained from PBMCs. The receptors derive from a man aged 18 to 30 in good health and CMV-seropositive.

This clone has a handful of counts. The rearrangement joins TRBV27 to TRBJ1-2, with D uncertain. Germline V gives CDR1 MNHEY, CDR2 SMNVEV (reference sequence). The CDR3 spans 12 residues. Trimming removed 8 bases from V and 12 bases from J, with 19 bases in between. The CDR3 sequence is CASGNRTNQDTF. The CDR3 coding sequence is TGTGCCAGCGGGAATAGGACTAATCAGGACACCTTC.

This clone appeared once. As DNA, the CDR3 is TGTGCCAGCAGCAGGGACAGGGGGTCCTACAATGAGCAGTTCTTC. Protein product: CASSRDRGSYNEQFF. The chain has TRBV2 and TRBJ2-1; TRBD1 agrees at 11 bases. The CDR3 consists of 15 residues. V lost 6 bases and J lost 1; bases outside the gene matches: 2. Germline V gives CDR1 SNHLY, CDR2 FYNNEI.

The V call is TRBV13, the J call TRBJ1-2; D might be TRBD1 (5 bases). This CDR3 comprises 15 residues. Trimming removed 0 bases from V and 4 bases from J, with 12 bases in between. Germline V lookup: CDR1 PRHDT, CDR2 FYEKMQ (reference sequence). The CDR3 sequence: CASSLGAGQGYGYTF. CDR3 DNA sequence: TGTGCCAGCAGCTTAGGGGCGGGGCAGGGCTATGGCTACACCTTC.

The CDR3, as DNA: TGTGCCAGTAGAAAGGACAGGGGACGGGCGGCCGGGGAGCTGTTTTTT. The encoded protein is CASRKDRGRAAGELFF. The gene calls are TRBV19 and TRBJ2-2, with 9 bases matching TRBD1. Trimming cost V 6 bases and J 6 bases; bases outside gene matches: 11. Germline V gene data show CDR1 as LNHDA and CDR2 as SQIVND (reference sequence). The CDR3 runs 16 residues.

The chain joins TRBV12-5 to TRBJ2-7, with D tentatively TRBD2 (5 bases). The V end lost 1 base, the J end lost 5 bases, and 9 bases lay between the germline ends. Germline loops: CDR1 LGHNT, CDR2 FRNRAP. CDR3 length: 13 amino acids. This CDR3 is CASGLDPGDEQYF. The CDR3 bases are TGTGCTAGTGGTTTGGACCCCGGGGACGAGCAGTACTTC.

The gene calls are TRBV29-1 and TRBJ2-2; 9 positions agree with TRBD2. The CDR3 runs to 13 residues. Germline V gene sequence: CDR1 SQVTM, CDR2 ANQGSEA. V shed 4 bases and J 4 bases; nucleotides not matched to a gene: 1. Here the CDR3 DNA reads TGCAGCGTTGGTAGCGGGGGCACCGGGGAGCTGTTTTTT. This sequence encodes CSVGSGGTGELFF.

The chain uses TRBV5-1 and TRBJ1-2; 9 nucleotides line up with TRBD1. V lost 3 bases and J lost 8; bases outside the gene matches: 14. The CDR3 is made up of 16 amino acids. Per germline, CDR1 SGHRS and CDR2 YFSETQ. CDR3 bases: TGCGCCAGCAGCTCTACGAACATACAGGGGGCTCACGGCTACACCTTC. It yields the protein CASSSTNIQGAHGYTF.

CDR3 in amino acids: CASKDTGATNPYGYTF. CDR3 coding DNA: TGCGCCAGCAAAGACACAGGGGCAACTAACCCCTATGGCTACACCTTC. The chain links TRBV5-1 to TRBJ1-2, with TRBD1 matching 7 bases. The CDR3 consists of 16 residues. V shed 6 bases and J 4 bases; nucleotides not matched to a gene: 15. Germline V gene sequence: CDR1 SGHRS, CDR2 YFSETQ.

The chain has TRBV6-1 and TRBJ1-5; perhaps TRBD1 as D (5 bases). Between the trimmed V and J ends, which lost 0 bases and 3 bases, there was a span of 12 bases. The germline gives CDR1 MNHNS, CDR2 SASEGT. CDR3 length: 16 amino acids. CDR3 in amino acids: CASSEALIGANQPQHF. The CDR3 coding sequence is TGTGCCAGCAGTGAAGCGCTAATTGGGGCCAATCAGCCCCAGCATTTT.

This chain connects TRBV27 to TRBJ2-5; D may be TRBD2 (6 bases). Trimming took 2 bases from V and 7 from J, leaving 14 bases between them. The CDR3 spans 14 residues. Germline CDR1 MNHEY, CDR2 SMNVEV (reference sequence). The DNA for the CDR3 is TGTGCCAGCAGTTTACTTAGCGGACCGGGGACCCAGTACTTC. As protein: CASSLLSGPGTQYF.

The chain has TRBV7-9 and TRBJ2-1; 9 bases fit TRBD2. In germline, CDR1 is SEHNR, CDR2 FQNEAQ (reference sequence). V shed 2 bases, J shed 6 bases, and the junction held 8 bases outside the gene matches. This CDR3 region has 16 residues. CDR3 nucleotides: TGTGCCAGCAGCTTATTGCGGGGGGGAAGCCTCAATGAGCAGTTCTTC. Encoded protein: CASSLLRGGSLNEQFF.

The gene calls are TRBV6-6 and TRBJ2-1, with 8 bases identical to TRBD1. Germline lookup yields CDR1 MNHNY and CDR2 SVGAGI (reference sequence). The CDR3 covers 14 residues. V gave up 5 bases and J gave up 5 bases; unmatched junction bases: 5. The CDR3: CASSDPDRDNEQFF. DNA for the CDR3: TGTGCCAGCAGTGATCCGGACAGGGACAATGAGCAGTTCTTC.

The CDR3 here is CASSGIPGGPSDTQYF. CDR3 in DNA: TGTGCCAGCAGCGGGATACCGGGGGGGCCATCAGATACGCAGTATTTT. The rearrangement joins TRBV7-3 to TRBJ2-3; 8 bases match TRBD2. This CDR3 region has 16 residues. With 5 bases clipped from V and 4 bases from J, the junction kept 11 bases outside the gene matches. The germline V gene has CDR1 SGHTA and CDR2 FQGTGA.

The chain carries TRBV13 and TRBJ2-2, with 10 bases lining up with TRBD1. The CDR3 is made up of 15 amino acids. Germline assignment: CDR1 PRHDT and CDR2 FYEKMQ (reference sequence). Unmatched junction bases numbered 5, after V lost 5 bases and J lost 5 bases. As DNA, the CDR3 is TGTGCCAGCAGCCTACCGGACAGGGGGACCGGGGAGCTGTTTTTT. Its translation: CASSLPDRGTGELFF. The full variable domain, its missing parts supplied by reference TRBV13 and TRBJ2-2, is AAGVIQSPRHLIKEKRETATLKCYPIPRHDTVYWYQQGPGQDPQFLISFYEKMQSDKGSIPDRFSAQQFSDYHSELNMSSLELGDSALYFCASSLPDRGTGELFFGEGSRLTVL.

This clone has a handful of counts. The chain links TRBV7-9 to TRBJ1-5; TRBD1 matches 7 bases. CDR3 size: 13 residues. Trimming at V came to 5 bases and at J to 6 bases, leaving 4 bases not matched to a gene. Germline V CDR1 and CDR2: SEHNR, FQNEAQ (reference sequence). CDR3 loop: CASSATGLQPQHF. The DNA of the CDR3 is TGTGCCAGCAGCGCGACAGGGCTTCAGCCCCAGCATTTT. The variable domain in full, completed from reference TRBV7-9 and TRBJ1-5, reads DTGVSQNPRHKITKRGQNVTFRCDPISEHNRLYWYRQTLGQGPEFLTYFQNEAQLEKSRLLSDRFSAERPKGSFSTLEIQRTEQGDSAMYLCASSATGLQPQHFGDGTRLSIL.

This clone was observed a few times. This chain links TRBV4-1 with TRBJ2-7; D not resolved. Germline loops: CDR1 MGHRA, CDR2 YSYEKL. This CDR3 comprises 15 residues. Deletions cut 1 base from V and 2 bases from J, with 12 bases between. CDR3 nucleotide sequence: TGCGCCAGCAGCCAAGTTATCCCACCTACCTACGAGCAGTACTTC. Residues: CASSQVIPPTYEQYF.

V and J are TRBV7-9 and TRBJ2-1, with D perhaps TRBD1 (7 bases). From germline, CDR1 is SEHNR and CDR2 FQNEAQ (reference sequence). The CDR3 extends over 16 amino acids. V was shortened by 5 bases and J by 1 base, with 15 bases between the two germline ends. CDR3 region: CASSRRRGRSYNEQFF. CDR3 DNA sequence: TGTGCCAGCAGCCGTAGGAGGGGGCGATCCTACAATGAGCAGTTCTTC. The full variable domain, rest sourced from reference TRBV7-9 and TRBJ2-1, is DTGVSQNPRHKITKRGQNVTFRCDPISEHNRLYWYRQTLGQGPEFLTYFQNEAQLEKSRLLSDRFSAERPKGSFSTLEIQRTEQGDSAMYLCASSRRRGRSYNEQFFGPGTRLTVL.

The V call is TRBV25-1, the J call TRBJ2-3; TRBD2 might be the D (6 bases). Germline CDR1 reads MGHDK; CDR2 reads SYGVNS. The V end lost 2 bases, the J end lost 2 bases, and 11 bases lay between the germline ends. The CDR3 extends over 15 amino acids. CDR3 DNA: TGTGCCAGCAGTGAAAGCCGGGAGCTCACAGATACGCAGTATTTT. This codes for CASSESRELTDTQYF.

The genes are TRBV7-3 and TRBJ2-7; TRBD2 matches 11 bases. The CDR3 spans 15 residues. The V and J ends lost 0 bases and 2 bases, in that order; junction bases with no gene match: 0. CDR1 and CDR2 from the germline V gene are SGHTA and FQGTGA. This chain's CDR3 is CASSLTSGGAYEQYF. As DNA, the CDR3 is TGTGCCAGCAGCTTAACTAGCGGGGGGGCCTACGAGCAGTACTTC.

V gene TRBV18 combines with J gene TRBJ2-7; TRBD2 is a possible D gene (6 bases). CDR1 is KGHSH, CDR2 LQKENI, per germline. V was trimmed by 0 bases and J by 0 bases, leaving 12 bases between them. The CDR3 sequence is 16 residues long. The CDR3 is CASSPPWGTGSYEQYF. For the CDR3, the DNA is TGTGCCAGCTCACCACCGTGGGGGACTGGCTCCTACGAGCAGTACTTC.

The genes are TRBV18 and TRBJ1-1; D not resolved. There are 12 residues in the CDR3. Germline-derived CDR1 and CDR2 are KGHSH and LQKENI. V lost 4 bases and J lost 11, with 14 bases in between. The DNA of the CDR3 is TGTGCCAGCTCACTCCAAACAACAAAGGCTTTCTTT. Translating it yields CASSLQTTKAFF.

The chain carries TRBV5-1 and TRBJ2-7; a weak D match, TRBD1 (5 bases). Germline-derived CDR1 and CDR2 are SGHRS and YFSETQ. CDR3 length: 13 amino acids. V lost 3 bases and J lost 4, with 11 bases in between. DNA of the CDR3: TGCGCCAGCAGCTCCATCGGACATTACGAGCAGTACTTC. Its translation is CASSSIGHYEQYF.

The rearrangement links TRBV5-6 to TRBJ1-5, with a tentative D call TRBD1 (6 bases). The CDR3 has 12 amino acids. Germline V gene lookup returns CDR1 SGHDT and CDR2 YYEEEE. V shed 2 bases and J shed 7 bases, with 7 bases lying between them. CDR3 in amino acids: CASSFQGQPQHF. The CDR3 region has the DNA TGTGCCAGCAGCTTTCAGGGGCAGCCCCAGCATTTT.